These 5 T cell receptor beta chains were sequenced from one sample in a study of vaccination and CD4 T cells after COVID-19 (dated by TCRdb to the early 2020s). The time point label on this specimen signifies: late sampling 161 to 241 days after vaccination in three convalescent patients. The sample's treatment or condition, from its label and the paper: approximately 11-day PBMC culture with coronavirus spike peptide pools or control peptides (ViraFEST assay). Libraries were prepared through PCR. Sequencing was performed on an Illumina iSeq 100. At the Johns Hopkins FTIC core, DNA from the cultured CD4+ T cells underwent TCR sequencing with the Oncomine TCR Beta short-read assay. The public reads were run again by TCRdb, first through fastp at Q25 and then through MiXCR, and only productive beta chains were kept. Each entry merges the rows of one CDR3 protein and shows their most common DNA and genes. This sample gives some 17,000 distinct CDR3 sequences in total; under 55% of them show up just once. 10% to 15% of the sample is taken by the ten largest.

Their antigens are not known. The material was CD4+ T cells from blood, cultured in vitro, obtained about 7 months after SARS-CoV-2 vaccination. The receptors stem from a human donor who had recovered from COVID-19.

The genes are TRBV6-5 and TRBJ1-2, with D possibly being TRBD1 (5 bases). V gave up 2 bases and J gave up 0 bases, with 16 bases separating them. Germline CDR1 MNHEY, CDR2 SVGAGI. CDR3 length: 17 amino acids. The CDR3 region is CASSYPMGQSSNYGYTF. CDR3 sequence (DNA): TGTGCCAGCAGTTACCCTATGGGGCAGTCCTCTAACTATGGCTACACCTTC.

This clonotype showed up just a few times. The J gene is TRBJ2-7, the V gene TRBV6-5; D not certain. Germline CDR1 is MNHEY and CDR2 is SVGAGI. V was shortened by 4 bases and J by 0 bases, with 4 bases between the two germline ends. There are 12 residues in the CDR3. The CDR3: CASSLRSYEQYF. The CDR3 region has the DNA TGTGCCAGCAGTTTACGCTCCTACGAGCAGTACTTC.

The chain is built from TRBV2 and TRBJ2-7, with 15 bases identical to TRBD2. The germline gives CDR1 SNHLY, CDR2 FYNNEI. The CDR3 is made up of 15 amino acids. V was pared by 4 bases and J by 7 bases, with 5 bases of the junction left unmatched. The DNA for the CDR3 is TGTGCCAGCAGTGGTGGACTAGCGGGGGGGCAGGAGCAGTACTTC. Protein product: CASSGGLAGGQEQYF.

The CDR3 region is CASSLNIGTSGNNEQFF. CDR3 DNA sequence: TGTGCCAGCAGTTTAAATATCGGGACTAGCGGTAACAATGAGCAGTTCTTC. The chain is built from TRBV7-9 and TRBJ2-1, with 11 bases identical to TRBD2. This CDR3 spans 17 amino acids. CDR1 is SEHNR, CDR2 FQNEAQ, per germline (reference sequence). With 6 bases clipped from V and 5 bases from J, the junction kept 12 bases outside the gene matches.

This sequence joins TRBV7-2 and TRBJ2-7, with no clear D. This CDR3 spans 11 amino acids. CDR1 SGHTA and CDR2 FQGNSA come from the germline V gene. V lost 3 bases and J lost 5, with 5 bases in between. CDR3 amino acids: CASSFYDEQYF. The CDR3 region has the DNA TGTGCCAGCAGCTTCTACGACGAGCAGTACTTC.